Reported below is one TCR beta chain. The data were obtained in a study of blood T cell repertoires in COVID-19. Assay: immunoSEQ multiplex PCR; the TCRdb copy retains only in-frame clones and omits some. The sample carries 130,000 to 150,000 clones, 85% recorded once. The length of the CDR3 is 14 residues. Germline V lookup: CDR1 SQVTM, CDR2 ANQGSEA. V was trimmed by 5 bases and J by 0 bases, leaving 13 bases between them. The sample consisted of peripheral blood. This sequence was found in a woman in her forties with active or convalescent COVID-19. J is TRBJ1-1 and V is TRBV29-1; TRBD1 might be the D (5 bases). CDR3 region: CSVITDSLNTEAFF. For the CDR3, the DNA is TGCAGCGTTATAACAGACAGCCTGAACACTGAAGCTTTCTTT.